These T cell receptor beta chains were read from a single sample in a study of OX40 agonist ivuxolimab in advanced cancers. The method was immunoSEQ multiplex PCR; TCRdb's version includes in-frame clones alone and lacks a portion of them. The sample lists some 45,000 clones; around nine tenths were seen once. The sequencing used CD4+ or CD8+ T cells sorted from blood, collected in a trial of the OX40 agonist ivuxolimab. These receptors originate from an adult with an advanced solid tumor such as melanoma, head and neck, liver or kidney cancer. Both conserved end residues are trimmed from each CDR3.

TRBJ2-4,TRBV29-1,SVTLDSKNIQY
TRBJ2-7,TRBV9,ASSPGTSQYEQY
TRBJ1-1,TRBV4-1,ASSQGGGPGTEAF
TRBJ1-1,TRBV2,ASSEEARSVGNTEAF
TRBJ2-5,TRBV2,ASSPAGWGGDQETQY
TRBJ2-5,TRBV5-6,ASSLGVGETQY
TRBJ2-1,TRBV6-5,ASSNSISYNEQF
TRBJ1-6,TRBV4-2,ASSQGGGSPLH
TRBJ2-7,TRBV6-5,ASSSLLYEQY
TRBJ2-5,TRBV6-5,ASSYIQGRAETQY
TRBJ2-3,TRBV27,ASSLSDITDTQY
TRBJ1-5,TRBV28,ASAPLGGVGGQPQH
TRBJ1-2,TRBV5-4,ASRLTGGSYGYT
TRBJ2-1,TRBV19,ASSIDPGTGNEQF
TRBJ1-1,TRBV27,ASSFSANTEAF
TRBJ2-1,TRBV9,ASSAGGIEQF
TRBJ1-2,TRBV19,ASSIDAPYYGYT
TRBJ2-1,TRBV6-5,ASSYGGAHNEQF
TRBJ1-2,TRBV4-2,ASSQGPGQGPHNYGYT
TRBJ2-1,TRBV11-2,ASSLIFEQF
TRBJ2-1,TRBV2,ASMGRMNDEQF
TRBJ2-2,TRBV6-5,ASEGGMPGGELF
TRBJ1-2,TRBV27,ASSFLGANGYT
TRBJ2-3,TRBV13,ASTFSGGGTDTQY
TRBJ1-5,TRBV21-1,ASSKERGGGSGNQPQH
TRBJ2-7,TRBV5-5,ASSLELLGQGNDEQY
TRBJ2-1,TRBV9,ASSVGSGGTYNEQF
TRBJ1-1,TRBV27,ASSVDIGTEAF
TRBJ2-2,TRBV27,ASFERYLGANTGELF
TRBJ2-5,TRBV15,ATSRSGTGGEETQY
TRBJ2-5,TRBV7-3,ASSLSLQETQY
TRBJ2-4,TRBV10-3,AISEGNIQY
TRBJ2-3,TRBV11-2,ASSPPNTDTQY
TRBJ2-1,TRBV27,ASSLGTGNEQF
TRBJ2-2,TRBV18,ASSPPRLVLTGELF
TRBJ1-5,TRBV6-5,ASSYSSTGNQPQH
TRBJ1-5,TRBV28,ASSFPPNQPQH
TRBJ2-5,TRBV6-5,ASTAEGGETQY
TRBJ2-7,TRBV2,ASINLTYEQY
TRBJ2-7,TRBV19,ASSIGLAGTSYEQY
TRBJ1-2,TRBV29-1,SVEDREGRNYGYT
TRBJ2-7,TRBV10-3,AISEAASYEQY
TRBJ2-5,TRBV6-5,ASTSPPLETQY
TRBJ1-1,TRBV29-1,SVGQGLNTEAF
TRBJ1-2,TRBV11-1,ASSQSRAGGYGYT
TRBJ2-3,TRBV7-2,ASSLGLVGGHTDTQY
TRBJ2-7,TRBV13,ASSYGSPGEQY
TRBJ2-7,TRBV10-2,ASSEGGVGEQY
TRBJ2-7,TRBV29-1,SVAGRYYEQY
TRBJ1-5,TRBV2,ASSDGTGGSNQPQH